These T cell receptor beta chains were read from a single sample in a study of response to subunit inactivated influenza vaccine. TCRdb passed the RT-PCR reads through MiXCR, listing each CDR3 protein once. The sample holds approximately 730,000 distinct CDR3 sequences; approximately 14% are singletons and the top ten take 5.5% to 7%. Here the sequenced sample was PBMCs from blood, taken roughly 2 weeks before vaccination. The source of these receptors is a man in his fifties or sixties who received an inactivated influenza vaccine. The CDR3 runs from the conserved cysteine through the conserved F or W. The order of the fields is CDR3 protein, CDR3 DNA, V gene, J gene, D gene, CDR3 length, clone size. The D gene is left open where the match is weak. Expanded clones get a size class; other rows say once, few or many, or leave the size out.

cdr3_aa: CASSLVGGKGENEQFF
cdr3_nt: TGTGCCAGCAGCTTAGTTGGAGGGAAGGGTGAAAATGAGCAGTTCTTC
v_call: TRBV7-8
j_call: TRBJ2-1
d_call: .
cdr3_length: 16
clone_size: .

cdr3_aa: CASSLGQAHYGYTF
cdr3_nt: TGTGCCAGCAGTTTAGGACAGGCCCACTATGGCTACACCTTC
v_call: TRBV27
j_call: TRBJ1-2
d_call: TRBD1
cdr3_length: 14
clone_size: few

cdr3_aa: CSVDVSSGRATQYF
cdr3_nt: TGCAGCGTTGATGTGTCTAGCGGGAGGGCTACGCAGTATTTT
v_call: TRBV29-1
j_call: TRBJ2-3
d_call: TRBD2
cdr3_length: 14
clone_size: few

cdr3_aa: CASSLVGQATGELFF
cdr3_nt: TGCGCCAGCAGCTTGGTCGGACAGGCCACCGGGGAGCTGTTTTTT
v_call: TRBV5-1
j_call: TRBJ2-2
d_call: TRBD1
cdr3_length: 15
clone_size: .

cdr3_aa: CASSSYTGWTEAFF
cdr3_nt: TGCGCCAGCAGCTCGTACACAGGGTGGACTGAAGCTTTCTTT
v_call: TRBV5-1
j_call: TRBJ1-1
d_call: .
cdr3_length: 14
clone_size: few

cdr3_aa: CASSPNCRGYQPQHF
cdr3_nt: TGTGCTAGCAGCCCCAACTGTAGGGGATATCAGCCCCAGCATTTT
v_call: TRBV7-7
j_call: TRBJ1-5
d_call: .
cdr3_length: 15
clone_size: few

cdr3_aa: CASSLSPGQGSYEQYF
cdr3_nt: TGTGCCAGCAGCTTATCACCGGGACAGGGGTCCTACGAGCAGTACTTC
v_call: TRBV7-9
j_call: TRBJ2-7
d_call: TRBD1
cdr3_length: 16
clone_size: few

cdr3_aa: CASSLVGSGNHQETQYF
cdr3_nt: TGTGCCAGCAGCTTAGTCGGGTCGGGGAACCACCAAGAGACCCAGTACTTC
v_call: TRBV11-2
j_call: TRBJ2-5
d_call: .
cdr3_length: 17
clone_size: .

cdr3_aa: CASSPDSNEKLFF
cdr3_nt: TGCGCCAGCAGCCCGGACAGTAATGAAAAACTGTTTTTT
v_call: TRBV5-1
j_call: TRBJ1-4
d_call: .
cdr3_length: 13
clone_size: .

cdr3_aa: CASSRLPGVQETQYF
cdr3_nt: TGTGCCAGCAGCCGCCTCCCAGGGGTCCAAGAGACCCAGTACTTC
v_call: TRBV11-1
j_call: TRBJ2-5
d_call: .
cdr3_length: 15
clone_size: few

cdr3_aa: CASSGRDRFTGELFF
cdr3_nt: TGTGCCAGCAGTGGCCGGGACAGGTTCACCGGGGAGCTGTTTTTT
v_call: TRBV28
j_call: TRBJ2-2
d_call: TRBD1
cdr3_length: 15
clone_size: few

cdr3_aa: CASSLLAEAEQYF
cdr3_nt: TGTGCCAGCAGCTTACTTGCGGAGGCCGAGCAGTACTTC
v_call: TRBV13
j_call: TRBJ2-7
d_call: .
cdr3_length: 13
clone_size: few

cdr3_aa: CSARVGRNQPQHF
cdr3_nt: TGCAGTGCTAGAGTAGGGCGGAATCAGCCCCAGCATTTT
v_call: TRBV20-1
j_call: TRBJ1-5
d_call: .
cdr3_length: 13
clone_size: .

cdr3_aa: CASSSYRVTQPQHF
cdr3_nt: TGTGCCAGCAGTTCGTACAGGGTGACGCAGCCCCAGCATTTT
v_call: TRBV6-2/TRBV6-3
j_call: TRBJ1-5
d_call: .
cdr3_length: 14
clone_size: .